The 20 T cell receptor beta chains below were found in one sample sequenced in a study of vaccination and CD4 T cells after COVID-19. CD4+ T cells that had been cultured provided DNA sequenced with the Oncomine TCR Beta short-read assay. TCRdb called the PCR reads again in MiXCR, with one record for every CDR3 protein. This table has some 19,000 distinct CDR3 sequences, around 42% appearing once. Treatment here: roughly 10-day PBMC culture with coronavirus spike peptide pools or control peptides (ViraFEST assay). Antigens of these TCRs are unknown. Sequenced: cultured CD4+ T cells from blood. These receptors originate from a human donor with COVID-19.

This chain joins TRBV12-3 or TRBV12-4 and TRBJ1-2, with 9 bases identical to TRBD1. The CDR3 extends over 13 amino acids. The ends lost 6 bases at V and 4 bases at J; junction bases unmatched: 3. The CDR3 DNA follows: TGTGCCAGCAGCCCGGACAGGGGCTATGGCTACACCTTC. This translates into CASSPDRGYGYTF.

This clonotype is deemed medium-sized. The rearrangement links TRBV20-1 to TRBJ2-2, with 9 nucleotides matching TRBD1. The CDR3 is 15 residues long. V trimming: 4 bases; J trimming: 0 bases; junction bases outside the gene matches: 3. Germline V gives CDR1 DFQATT, CDR2 SNEGSKA (reference sequence). CDR3 amino acids: CSATRDRANTGELFF. The CDR3 DNA is TGCAGTGCTACCCGGGACAGGGCGAACACCGGGGAGCTGTTTTTT.

CDR3 nucleotides: TGCAGTGCTAGATATTCGGGGGATACGCAGTATTTT. Protein product: CSARYSGDTQYF. The chain couples TRBV20-1 to TRBJ2-3; D is possibly TRBD2 (5 bases). CDR3 size: 12 residues. Per the germline V gene, CDR1 is DFQATT and CDR2 is SNEGSKA (reference sequence). V was trimmed by 2 bases and J by 6 bases, leaving 9 bases between them.

This clonotype was seen a few times. V and J are TRBV19 and TRBJ2-7, with unresolved D. The V gene lost 5 bases and the J gene lost 4 bases, with 18 bases spanning the gap. This CDR3 comprises 15 residues. From germline, CDR1 is LNHDA and CDR2 SQIVND (reference sequence). CDR3 nucleotide sequence: TGTGCCAGTAGTCCCCAGGCGGCACCTTATTACGAGCAGTACTTC. Translation gives CASSPQAAPYYEQYF.

V usage is TRBV6-5 and J usage is TRBJ1-6; D not certain. With 2 bases removed from V and 7 bases from J, the gap between germline ends came to 6 bases. The germline CDR1 and CDR2 sequences are MNHEY and SVGAGI. The CDR3 totals 13 residues. CDR3 DNA: TGTGCCAGCAGTTACACGGGGAATTCACCCCTCCACTTT. Its protein product is CASSYTGNSPLHF.

V gene TRBV5-6 combines with J gene TRBJ1-5, with D maybe TRBD1 (6 bases). Germline CDR1 is SGHDT and CDR2 is YYEEEE. V lost 0 bases, J lost 7 bases, and 11 bases lay in between. This CDR3 contains 14 residues. CDR3: CASSLARGGQPQHF. DNA for the CDR3: TGTGCCAGCAGCTTGGCCAGGGGAGGCCAGCCCCAGCATTTT.

The V and J genes are TRBV9 and TRBJ1-1; no reliable D call. Trimming shortened V by 0 bases and J by 2 bases, and 8 bases separated the two germline ends. The CDR3 is 14 residues long. The germline gives CDR1 SGDLS, CDR2 YYNGEE. The CDR3 DNA reads as TGTGCCAGCAGCGTAGACGCAGCTAACACTGAAGCTTTCTTT. It codes for CASSVDAANTEAFF.

The genes are TRBV5-4 and TRBJ2-5; D perhaps matches TRBD2 (6 bases). The CDR3 covers 15 residues. The V gene's germline CDR1 is SGHNT and CDR2 YYREEE (reference sequence). The V and J ends lost 2 bases and 0 bases respectively, with 11 bases between them. The CDR3 spells CASSFPRGDQETQYF. The CDR3 DNA is TGTGCCAGCAGCTTCCCCCGCGGGGACCAAGAGACCCAGTACTTC.

The chain joins TRBV6-5 to TRBJ1-1; TRBD1 matches at 7 bases. Trimming took 2 bases from V and 6 from J; bases not matched to a gene: 3. Germline assignment: CDR1 MNHEY and CDR2 SVGAGI. This CDR3 region has 13 residues. The DNA of the CDR3 is TGTGCCAGCAGTTACCGACAGGGTCCTGAAGCTTTCTTT. Translating it yields CASSYRQGPEAFF.

There are a few counts of this clonotype. The chain is built from TRBV11-3 and TRBJ2-2; D perhaps matches TRBD1 (6 bases). CDR3 length equals 16 residues. V lost 2 bases and J lost 1, with 11 bases in between. Germline CDR1 SGHNT, CDR2 YENEEA. CDR3 nucleotides: TGTGCCAGCAGCTTATCATGGACAGAGAACACCGGGGAGCTGTTTTTT. This codes for CASSLSWTENTGELFF.

This clonotype was seen only a few times. The rearrangement joins TRBV20-1 to TRBJ2-3; D remains ambiguous. The germline CDR1 and CDR2 sequences are DFQATT and SNEGSKA (reference sequence). CDR3 length: 15 residues. V gave up 5 bases and J gave up 1 base, with 16 bases separating them. The CDR3 nucleotides are TGCAGTGCTCCCCGACGGACCACTGGCACAGATACGCAGTATTTT. It is translated as CSAPRRTTGTDTQYF.

J is TRBJ2-4 and V is TRBV5-1, with 10 bases aligning to TRBD2. V was pared by 0 bases and J by 3 bases, with 12 bases of the junction left unmatched. The CDR3 has 19 residues. Germline CDR1 and CDR2: SGHRS and YFSETQ. CDR3 DNA: TGCGCCAGCAGCTTGGGGCTAGCGGGGGCCGGAATCGGCAAAAACATTCAGTACTTC. This encodes CASSLGLAGAGIGKNIQYF.

This clonotype was seen more than once but under ten times. CDR3 residues: CASRGGGQGNGYTF. CDR3 DNA: TGTGCCAGCAGGGGGGGAGGACAGGGAAACGGCTACACCTTC. The chain recombines TRBV12-3 or TRBV12-4 with TRBJ1-2, with 8 positions matching TRBD1. The CDR3 is made up of 14 amino acids. After removal of 6 bases from V and 8 bases from J, the junction contained 11 bases not matched to a gene.

The rearrangement uses TRBV11-3 and TRBJ2-3; D ambiguous. CDR1 and CDR2 (germline): SGHNT, YENEEA. V lost 4 bases and J lost 0, with 11 bases in between. The CDR3 is 15 residues long. CDR3 loop: CASSSDFMSTDTQYF. CDR3 coding DNA: TGTGCCAGCAGCTCTGACTTTATGAGCACAGATACGCAGTATTTT.

This sequence joins TRBV20-1 and TRBJ2-1; no firm D call. Trimming shortened V by 3 bases and J by 5 bases, and 5 bases separated the two germline ends. The CDR3 runs 11 residues. Germline V lookup: CDR1 DFQATT, CDR2 SNEGSKA (reference sequence). CDR3 loop: CSASVNNEQFF. The CDR3 nucleotides read TGCAGTGCTAGTGTAAACAATGAGCAGTTCTTC.

There are a few counts of this clonotype. This chain joins TRBV7-2 and TRBJ1-2, with no clear D. V lost 3 bases, J lost 0 bases, and 5 bases lay in between. There are 13 residues in the CDR3. CDR1 and CDR2 (germline): SGHTA, FQGNSA. The CDR3: CASSFESNYGYTF. The DNA of the CDR3 is TGTGCCAGCAGCTTTGAGTCTAACTATGGCTACACCTTC.

In this sample, this clonotype turned up a few times. The chain couples TRBV12-3 or TRBV12-4 to TRBJ2-2; D gene unclear. This CDR3 spans 17 amino acids. V gave up 2 bases and J gave up 6 bases, with 19 bases separating them. CDR3: CASSLKGLRPNAGELFF. In DNA, the CDR3 is TGTGCCAGCAGTTTAAAGGGCCTGAGGCCTAATGCCGGGGAGCTGTTTTTT.

The chain couples TRBV24-1 to TRBJ1-3; no definite D call. V lost 0 bases to trimming and J lost 0 bases, with 17 bases between them. The CDR3 is 19 amino acids. The germline gives CDR1 KGHDR, CDR2 SFDVKD. In DNA form, the CDR3 reads TGTGCCACCAGTGATTTGCTTGGGCAGCTTCACTTCTCTGGAAACACCATATATTTT. This translates into CATSDLLGQLHFSGNTIYF.

The gene calls are TRBV7-2 and TRBJ2-5, with 12 bases fitting TRBD2. The germline V gene has CDR1 SGHTA and CDR2 FQGNSA. This CDR3 comprises 17 residues. The V gene end was trimmed by 3 bases and the J gene end by 0 bases; junction bases not matched to a gene: 5. CDR3 sequence reads: CASSLGTSGGYQETQYF. The CDR3 DNA is TGTGCCAGCAGCTTGGGCACTAGCGGGGGGTACCAAGAGACCCAGTACTTC.

The chain recombines TRBV12-3 or TRBV12-4 with TRBJ1-5; D ambiguous. The length of the CDR3 is 14 residues. Trimming removed 7 bases at V and 5 bases at J, with 15 bases between. The CDR3 DNA is TGTGCCAGCAACGTCGGAGCAAGTCATCAGCCCCAGCATTTT. Its translation: CASNVGASHQPQHF.